Below are 24 T cell receptor beta chains sequenced from a single sample in a study of T cells after yellow fever vaccination. TCRdb used MiXCR to reprocess the 5' RACE reads, holding one entry per CDR3 protein. The sample has 20,000 to 25,000 distinct CDR3 sequences, less than 5.5% seen once. Material: PBMCs, either bulk or a sorted T-cell subset (CD4+, CD8+, memory, or dextramer-sorted; not recorded which), obtained 35 to 50 days after the first yellow fever vaccination. The origin of the receptors is a man younger than 35 who received the YFV17D yellow fever vaccine.

This clonotype was picked up many times. V and J are TRBV4-2 and TRBJ1-6; TRBD1 is a possible D gene (6 bases). Trimming took 0 bases from V and 6 from J, leaving 15 bases between them. Germline assignment: CDR1 LGHNA and CDR2 YNFKEQ. The CDR3 consists of 17 residues. Here the CDR3 reads CASSQDIDRFLNSPLHF. CDR3 coding DNA: TGTGCCAGCAGCCAAGATATCGACAGGTTTCTTAATTCACCCCTCCACTTT.

This clonotype was observed many times. The chain recombines TRBV27 with TRBJ2-2, with 9 bases lining up with TRBD1. V was clipped by 7 bases and J by 5 bases; unmatched bases: 5. Germline CDR1 reads MNHEY; CDR2 reads SMNVEV (reference sequence). The CDR3 is 14 residues long. The CDR3 sequence is CASNRQGETGELFF. In nucleotides, the CDR3 is TGTGCCAGCAACCGACAGGGGGAAACCGGGGAGCTGTTTTTT.

This chain joins TRBV5-5 and TRBJ1-2; a possible D gene is TRBD1 (5 bases). The CDR3 consists of 12 residues. Germline CDR1 and CDR2: SGHKS and YYEKEE (reference sequence). The ends were cut back, 7 bases at V and 4 bases at J, with 11 bases in the middle. DNA of the CDR3: TGTGCCAGCGGTCCAGGGCGCTATGGCTACACCTTC. Translated: CASGPGRYGYTF.

At least ten counts were recorded for this clonotype. The chain employs TRBV24-1 and TRBJ2-1, with D maybe TRBD2 (5 bases). From germline, CDR1 is KGHDR and CDR2 SFDVKD. V was cut by 4 bases and J by 8 bases, with 14 bases left in between. The CDR3 contains 14 residues. The DNA for the CDR3 is TGTGCCACCAGTGACCGACTAACTGGGGATGAGCAGTTCTTC. Translation: CATSDRLTGDEQFF.

This clonotype was observed many times. This sequence joins TRBV7-2 and TRBJ2-3; D not resolved. V was trimmed by 3 bases and J by 6 bases, leaving 16 bases between them. CDR3 length: 15 residues. Germline loops: CDR1 SGHTA, CDR2 FQGNSA. The CDR3 protein is CASSLGRSPTDTQYF. CDR3 DNA: TGTGCCAGCAGCTTGGGCCGGAGCCCTACTGATACGCAGTATTTT.

This clonotype has a count of ten or more. The genes are TRBV6-5 and TRBJ2-5, with 12 positions matching TRBD2. The length of the CDR3 is 17 residues. Germline CDR1 reads MNHEY; CDR2 reads SVGAGI. V dropped 6 bases and J dropped 3; count of bases not matched to a gene: 11. CDR3 protein: CASSVALAGGPEETQYF. CDR3 nucleotides: TGTGCCAGCAGCGTGGCCCTAGCGGGGGGGCCTGAAGAGACCCAGTACTTC.

This clonotype was observed many times. V usage is TRBV18 and J usage is TRBJ2-1; D unresolved. Trimming removed 3 bases from V and 6 bases from J, with 9 bases in between. The CDR3 loop spans 13 amino acids. CDR1 and CDR2 (germline): KGHSH, LQKENI. The CDR3 region has the DNA TGTGCCAGCTCACCGATGAGTCCCAATGAGCAGTTCTTC. Its protein is CASSPMSPNEQFF.

This clonotype was counted at least ten times. V usage is TRBV6-2 or TRBV6-3 and J usage is TRBJ2-5, with D perhaps given as TRBD1 or TRBD2 (5 bases each). The CDR3 length is 12 residues. V was clipped by 5 bases and J by 3 bases, with 7 bases between them. Germline CDR1 and CDR2: MNHEY and SVGEGT. The CDR3 DNA reads as TGTGCCAGCAGTGGGACGGAAGAGACCCAGTACTTC. Translation: CASSGTEETQYF.

This clonotype occurred many times. The V call is TRBV5-4, the J call TRBJ2-1, with TRBD2 matching over 7 bases. CDR1 SGHNT and CDR2 YYREEE come from the germline V gene (reference sequence). The V gene end was trimmed by 1 base and the J gene end by 2 bases; junction bases not matched to a gene: 6. The CDR3 has 16 residues. Written as DNA, the CDR3 is TGTGCCAGCAGCTTGCGGCGGGGGTCAACCTACAATGAGCAGTTCTTC. Translated, it gives CASSLRRGSTYNEQFF. Full variable domain (missing parts from reference TRBV5-4 and TRBJ2-1): ETGVTQSPTHLIKTRGQQVTLRCSSQSGHNTVSWYQQALGQGPQFIFQYYREEENGRGNFPPRFSGLQFPNYSSELNVNALELDDSALYLCASSLRRGSTYNEQFFGPGTRLTVL.

This clonotype has ten or more counts. The chain recombines TRBV3-1 with TRBJ1-1, with D unresolved. V was clipped by 2 bases and J by 1 base, with 8 bases between them. The CDR3 has 14 amino acids. The germline V gene encodes CDR1 LGHDT and CDR2 YNNKEL (reference sequence). CDR3 sequence (DNA): TGTGCCAGCAGCCAATTTCTCGGGAACACTGAAGCTTTCTTT. Its protein is CASSQFLGNTEAFF.

This clonotype was recorded many times. The chain joins TRBV5-1 to TRBJ1-2; 7 bases agree with TRBD1. Unmatched junction bases numbered 9, after V lost 4 bases and J lost 9 bases. The germline CDR1 and CDR2 sequences are SGHRS and YFSETQ. The CDR3 totals 13 residues. The chain's CDR3 is CASSVDRVGSYTF. The DNA for the CDR3 is TGCGCCAGCAGCGTTGACAGGGTTGGGAGCTACACCTTC.

Ten or more counts support this clonotype. This chain joins TRBV20-1 and TRBJ2-1, with a weak D call TRBD1 (5 bases). Trimming removed 4 bases from V and 6 bases from J, with 10 bases in between. From germline, CDR1 is DFQATT and CDR2 SNEGSKA (reference sequence). The CDR3 contains 12 residues. This CDR3 is CSATIDSNEQFF. The DNA for the CDR3 is TGCAGTGCTACGATCGACAGCAATGAGCAGTTCTTC.

This clonotype was recorded at least ten times. CDR3 amino acids: CASSRGTSGADTQYF. In nucleotides, the CDR3 is TGTGCCAGCAGCCGCGGGACTAGCGGTGCAGATACGCAGTATTTT. This chain links TRBV3-1 with TRBJ2-3; 11 nucleotides align to TRBD2. The CDR3 totals 15 residues. The germline V gene has CDR1 LGHDT and CDR2 YNNKEL (reference sequence). The V and J ends lost 4 bases and 4 bases, in that order; junction bases with no gene match: 4.

Ten or more counts support this clonotype. The genes are TRBV6-4 and TRBJ2-1, with 10 positions matching TRBD2. Germline V gives CDR1 MRHNA, CDR2 SNTAGT. Trimming took 7 bases from V and 4 from J; bases not matched to a gene: 4. CDR3 length equals 14 residues. The CDR3 nucleotides are TGTGCCAGCATACTTAGCGGGGGGTACAATGAGCAGTTCTTC. Translating gives CASILSGGYNEQFF.

This clonotype was detected ten times or more. The rearrangement links TRBV4-1 to TRBJ2-3; a possible D gene is TRBD2 (5 bases). CDR1 is MGHRA, CDR2 YSYEKL, per germline. V was trimmed by 3 bases and J by 0 bases, leaving 13 bases between them. The CDR3 totals 16 residues. The CDR3 protein is CASSHMTSGSTDTQYF. DNA of the CDR3: TGCGCCAGCAGCCATATGACCAGCGGCAGCACAGATACGCAGTATTTT.

This clonotype was picked up many times. The gene calls are TRBV3-1 and TRBJ2-7; D gene unclear. Per germline, CDR1 LGHDT and CDR2 YNNKEL (reference sequence). The CDR3 is 12 amino acids. Trimming took 4 bases from V and 0 from J, leaving 4 bases between them. The CDR3, as DNA: TGTGCCAGCAGCCTTAACTCCTACGAGCAGTACTTC. Protein product: CASSLNSYEQYF.

This clonotype was observed many times. The chain joins TRBV7-3 to TRBJ2-3; 7 bases fit TRBD2. The CDR3 runs to 16 residues. The J segment lost 3 bases and the V segment lost 3 bases, leaving 9 bases of the junction unmatched. Germline lookup yields CDR1 SGHTA and CDR2 FQGTGA. The CDR3 is CASSFGNAGVTDTQYF. The DNA of the CDR3 is TGTGCCAGCAGCTTTGGTAATGCGGGGGTAACAGATACGCAGTATTTT.

This clonotype was seen ten or more times. This chain connects TRBV7-2 to TRBJ2-1; tentatively, D is TRBD1 (5 bases). Trimming removed 7 bases at V and 8 bases at J, with 18 bases between. The V gene's germline CDR1 is SGHTA and CDR2 FQGNSA. The CDR3 runs 14 residues. DNA of the CDR3: TGTGCCAGCAACCCTAGGTTGGGGCAGGATGAGCAGTTCTTC. Translated: CASNPRLGQDEQFF.

The rearrangement uses TRBV7-8 and TRBJ1-1; D is undetermined. The CDR3 length is 13 residues. V dropped 4 bases and J dropped 3 bases, with 9 bases sitting between them. CDR1 is SGHVS, CDR2 FQNEAQ, per germline. The CDR3 DNA reads as TGTGCCAGCAGCTACCCACCGTACACTGAAGCTTTCTTT. This codes for CASSYPPYTEAFF.

At least ten counts were recorded for this clonotype. The chain carries TRBV10-3 and TRBJ1-1, with D perhaps matching TRBD1 (5 bases). The ends were cut back, 7 bases at V and 1 base at J, with 13 bases in the middle. The CDR3 length is 14 residues. CDR1 and CDR2 (germline): ENHRY, SYGVKD. The DNA of the CDR3 is TGTGCCATCACGGGGGTGGGCAAGAACACTGAAGCTTTCTTT. Protein sequence: CAITGVGKNTEAFF.

Many counts were recorded for this clonotype. The chain combines TRBV7-2 with TRBJ1-6; D is perhaps TRBD1 (5 bases). Trimming left V 2 bases short and J 7 bases short, with 9 bases between. The CDR3 is made up of 14 amino acids. Germline CDR1 reads SGHTA; CDR2 reads FQGNSA. DNA for the CDR3: TGTGCCAGCAGCTTACAGGGAGGAAATTCACCCCTCCACTTT. Translation: CASSLQGGNSPLHF.

This clonotype has ten or more counts. CDR3 nucleotide sequence: TGTGCCAGCAGCTTGACCCCTACAGTAGCCTACGAGCAGTACTTC. Translation gives CASSLTPTVAYEQYF. This chain links TRBV5-5 with TRBJ2-7; D remains unclear. This CDR3 comprises 15 residues. Germline loops: CDR1 SGHKS, CDR2 YYEKEE (reference sequence). Between the trimmed V and J ends, which lost 1 base and 2 bases, there was a span of 13 bases. The whole variable domain, remainder taken from reference TRBV5-5 and TRBJ2-7, is DAGVTQSPTHLIKTRGQQVTLRCSPISGHKSVSWYQQVLGQGPQFIFQYYEKEERGRGNFPDRFSARQFPNYSSELNVNALLLGDSALYLCASSLTPTVAYEQYFGPGTRLTVT.

Many counts were recorded for this clonotype. V and J are TRBV5-1 and TRBJ1-1; weak D call: TRBD1 (6 bases). V was pared by 0 bases and J by 5 bases, with 17 bases between. In germline, CDR1 is SGHRS, CDR2 YFSETQ. CDR3 length: 16 amino acids. For the CDR3, the DNA is TGCGCCAGCAGCTTGGAGTTAGGGGGAAGCTTTACTGAAGCTTTCTTT. Protein sequence: CASSLELGGSFTEAFF.

This clonotype was seen at least ten times. J is TRBJ2-1 and V is TRBV4-2; D is tentatively TRBD1 or TRBD2 (5 bases each). The germline V gene has CDR1 LGHNA and CDR2 YNFKEQ. Trimming took 1 base from V and 8 from J, leaving 12 bases between them. The CDR3 is 14 residues long. The CDR3: CASSQGGDGDEQFF. CDR3 coding DNA: TGTGCCAGCAGCCAAGGAGGGGACGGCGATGAGCAGTTCTTC.